These T cell receptor beta chains were read from a single sample in a study of OX40 agonist ivuxolimab in advanced cancers. The repertoire was sequenced with immunoSEQ multiplex PCR; TCRdb's copy has only in-frame clones and lacks some. Among some 42,000 clones listed, 82% were seen once. Sequencing was performed on CD4+ or CD8+ T cells sorted from blood, taken in a trial of the OX40 agonist ivuxolimab. Receptors originate from an adult with an advanced solid tumor such as melanoma, head and neck, liver or kidney cancer. Each CDR3 is given with its conserved first and last residue. A D gene is named only where the DNA matches it firmly. Some rows have no size entry. The others give once, few or many, or a class for an expanded clone.

length: 13; V: TRBV7-9; size: few; J: TRBJ1-2; D: -; DNA: TGTGCCAGCAGCCTCGGTGAGCTTTATGGCTACACCTTC; CDR3: CASSLGELYGYTF
length: 13; V: TRBV7-9; size: once; J: TRBJ2-4; D: -; DNA: TGTGCCAGCAGCGCCCAAAGCCTAAACATTCAGTACTTC; CDR3: CASSAQSLNIQYF
length: 15; V: TRBV15; size: few; J: TRBJ1-5; D: -; DNA: TGTGCCACCAGCAGATCCAGGGATAGCAATCAGCCCCAGCATTTT; CDR3: CATSRSRDSNQPQHF
length: 13; V: TRBV5-1; size: few; J: TRBJ1-2; D: -; DNA: TGCGCCAGCAGCTTGGGAATTAACTATGGCTACACCTTC; CDR3: CASSLGINYGYTF
length: 13; V: TRBV6-6; size: -; J: TRBJ2-5; D: -; DNA: TGTGCCAGCAGTTCCAAACCGCGGGAGACCCAGTACTTC; CDR3: CASSSKPRETQYF
length: 13; V: TRBV5-8; size: -; J: TRBJ1-1; D: -; DNA: TGTGCCAGCAGCTTGGCGTTCGGGGCTGAAGCTTTCTTT; CDR3: CASSLAFGAEAFF
length: 19; V: TRBV10-1; size: few; J: TRBJ2-1; D: TRBD2; DNA: TGCGCCAGCAGTGATGGGGGACGTCTGGGGGGGAAAGGAAACAATGAGCAGTTCTTC; CDR3: CASSDGGRLGGKGNNEQFF
length: 14; V: TRBV7-2; size: -; J: TRBJ1-1; D: -; DNA: TGTGCCAGCAGCTTATTCGGGCCCAACACTGAAGCTTTCTTT; CDR3: CASSLFGPNTEAFF
length: 13; V: TRBV18; size: few; J: TRBJ2-7; D: -; DNA: TGTGCCAGCCGATTAGCGGATTCCTACGAGCAGTACTTC; CDR3: CASRLADSYEQYF
length: 13; V: TRBV9; size: -; J: TRBJ1-1; D: TRBD1; DNA: TGTGCCAGCAGCGTAGGGACAGGTTCTGAAGCTTTCTTT; CDR3: CASSVGTGSEAFF
length: 16; V: TRBV6-1; size: -; J: TRBJ2-4; D: -; DNA: TGTGCCAGCAGTGGACGGGCCGACATTGACAAAAACATTCAGTGCTTC; CDR3: CASSGRADIDKNIQCF
length: 15; V: TRBV7-2; size: once; J: TRBJ1-1; D: TRBD1; DNA: TGTGCCAGCAGCTTATCGGCAGGGGGCGCAAGCGAAGCTTTCTTT; CDR3: CASSLSAGGASEAFF
length: 16; V: TRBV25-1; size: -; J: TRBJ1-5; D: -; DNA: TGTGCCACCAAGGTTGGTGAGGGACTGGGCAATCAGCCCCAGCATTTT; CDR3: CATKVGEGLGNQPQHF
length: 13; V: TRBV18; size: -; J: TRBJ2-7; D: TRBD1; DNA: TGTGCCAGCTCAACCGGGACAGCCTACGAGCAGTACTTC; CDR3: CASSTGTAYEQYF
length: 13; V: TRBV4-3; size: -; J: TRBJ2-7; D: -; DNA: TGCGCCAGCAGCCGTGGACAGAGCTACGAGCAGTACTTC; CDR3: CASSRGQSYEQYF
length: 15; V: TRBV7-2; size: -; J: TRBJ1-1; D: -; DNA: TGTGCCAGCAGCGCCACGCGGTCCCCGGGGACTGAAGCTTTCTTT; CDR3: CASSATRSPGTEAFF
length: 12; V: TRBV7-8; size: once; J: TRBJ2-3; D: -; DNA: TGTGCCAGCAGCCCCCGCACAGATACGCAGTATTTT; CDR3: CASSPRTDTQYF
length: 13; V: TRBV2; size: few; J: TRBJ1-1; D: -; DNA: TGTGCCAGCACATCCAGCGCTAAACCCCAAGCTTTCTTT; CDR3: CASTSSAKPQAFF
length: 15; V: TRBV5-6; size: once; J: TRBJ2-7; D: -; DNA: TGTGCCAGCAGCTTAATGGGGCAGGCAACCTACGAGCAGTACTTC; CDR3: CASSLMGQATYEQYF
length: 13; V: TRBV7-2; size: -; J: TRBJ1-5; D: -; DNA: TGTGCCAGCAGCTTAAGTCTGTCTCAGCCCCAGCATTTT; CDR3: CASSLSLSQPQHF
length: 13; V: TRBV27; size: -; J: TRBJ2-7; D: -; DNA: TGTGCCAGCAGTGTGGGTTTTTCCTACGAGCAGTACTTC; CDR3: CASSVGFSYEQYF
length: 12; V: TRBV5-1; size: -; J: TRBJ2-3; D: TRBD1; DNA: TGCGCCAGCAGCCAGGGACAGGGCTCGCAGTATTTT; CDR3: CASSQGQGSQYF
length: 13; V: TRBV6-6; size: -; J: TRBJ2-3; D: -; DNA: TGTGCCAGCACCAAAGGGCCCACAGATACGCAGTATTTT; CDR3: CASTKGPTDTQYF
length: 15; V: TRBV27; size: -; J: TRBJ2-7; D: TRBD2; DNA: TGTGCCAGCAGCTCCTGGACTAGCGGCGAGGACGAGCAGTACTTC; CDR3: CASSSWTSGEDEQYF
length: 14; V: TRBV28; size: -; J: TRBJ2-3; D: -; DNA: TGTGCCAGCAGTTCAGGGGACGTAAGAGATACGCAGTATTTT; CDR3: CASSSGDVRDTQYF
length: 13; V: TRBV25-1; size: -; J: TRBJ1-6; D: TRBD1; DNA: TGCGCCACGACCGGGACAGGGGAATCACCCCTCCACTTT; CDR3: CATTGTGESPLHF
length: 14; V: TRBV6-1; size: -; J: TRBJ2-3; D: -; DNA: TGTGCCAGCAGTGGTGGGGGAGGCACAGATACGCAGTATTTT; CDR3: CASSGGGGTDTQYF
length: 17; V: TRBV4-3; size: -; J: TRBJ2-3; D: TRBD2; DNA: TGCGCCAGCAGCCAAGATTGGGCTAGCGGGAGTCGAGATACGCAGTATTTT; CDR3: CASSQDWASGSRDTQYF
length: 14; V: TRBV7-9; size: few; J: TRBJ2-7; D: TRBD1; DNA: TGTGCCAGCAGCCCGCCCCGACAGGGCTACGAGCAGTACTTC; CDR3: CASSPPRQGYEQYF
length: 16; V: TRBV9; size: -; J: TRBJ2-3; D: TRBD2; DNA: TGTGCCAGCAGCGCTCGACTAGCTGCTAGCACAGATACGCAGTATTTT; CDR3: CASSARLAASTDTQYF
length: 12; V: TRBV29-1; size: once; J: TRBJ1-4; D: TRBD1; DNA: TGCAGCGTCGGACAGGGTGGGGAAAAACTGTTTTTT; CDR3: CSVGQGGEKLFF
length: 16; V: TRBV14; size: -; J: TRBJ2-7; D: -; DNA: TGTGCCAGCAGCCAAAGGGACCGGAATAGGGCTTACGAGCAGTACTTC; CDR3: CASSQRDRNRAYEQYF
length: 15; V: TRBV9; size: -; J: TRBJ2-1; D: -; DNA: TGTGCCAGCAGCGTCTCTTGGGGGATAAACAATGAGCAGTTCTTC; CDR3: CASSVSWGINNEQFF
length: 16; V: TRBV6-5; size: -; J: TRBJ1-5; D: -; DNA: TGTGCCAGCAGTTACTCGAGGGACCAAAGGAATCAGCCCCAGCATTTT; CDR3: CASSYSRDQRNQPQHF
length: 14; V: TRBV6-5; size: -; J: TRBJ1-2; D: -; DNA: TGTGCCAGCAGTTACTCAGGCGGGAACTATGGCTACACCTTC; CDR3: CASSYSGGNYGYTF
length: 14; V: TRBV27; size: -; J: TRBJ1-2; D: -; DNA: TGTGCCAGCAGTCCCGCGGGGGGGAACTATGGCTACACCTTC; CDR3: CASSPAGGNYGYTF
length: 16; V: TRBV11-3; size: -; J: TRBJ2-2; D: TRBD1; DNA: TGTGCCAGCAGCCTGCAGGGGGCGGTCGGCACCGGGGAGCTGTTTTTT; CDR3: CASSLQGAVGTGELFF